Listed here are 26 T cell receptor beta chains from one sample, sequenced in a study of OX40 agonist ivuxolimab in advanced cancers. Sequencing was performed with immunoSEQ multiplex PCR; in TCRdb, only in-frame clones are kept and a portion is missing. This table has 39,000 or so clones, approximately 88% appearing once. The starting material was CD4+ or CD8+ T cells sorted from blood, obtained in a trial of the OX40 agonist ivuxolimab. These receptors were taken from an adult with an advanced solid tumor such as melanoma, head and neck, liver or kidney cancer.

The CDR3 reads CASSPRPNTDTQYF. CDR3 nucleotide sequence: TGCGCCAGCAGCCCTAGACCTAACACAGATACGCAGTATTTT. This rearrangement joins TRBV5-1 to TRBJ2-3; D call uncertain. Germline V gene lookup returns CDR1 SGHRS and CDR2 YFSETQ. The CDR3 loop spans 14 amino acids. V lost 4 bases, J lost 2 bases, and 11 bases lay in between.

The chain links TRBV6-5 to TRBJ2-7; D remains ambiguous. Germline CDR1 and CDR2: MNHEY and SVGAGI. Trimming removed 0 bases at V and 3 bases at J, with 9 bases between. CDR3 length equals 14 residues. CDR3 protein: CASSYSKHNYEQYF. The CDR3 DNA reads TGTGCCAGCAGTTACTCGAAACATAACTACGAGCAGTACTTC.

The chain has TRBV11-2 and TRBJ2-5, with 7 nucleotides matching TRBD1. The CDR3 is made up of 14 amino acids. The germline CDR1 and CDR2 sequences are SGHAT and FQNNGV. V gave up 6 bases and J gave up 2 bases; unmatched junction bases: 6. The CDR3 DNA reads TGTGCCAGCAGGAAAGGACAGGAACAAGAGACCCAGTACTTC. Its translation: CASRKGQEQETQYF.

The J gene is TRBJ1-2, the V gene TRBV7-8; TRBD1 agrees at 12 bases. The CDR3 is 15 residues long. Germline assignment: CDR1 SGHVS and CDR2 FQNEAQ. After removal of 7 bases from V and 6 bases from J, the junction contained 9 bases not matched to a gene. Here the CDR3 reads CASTRDRGPSDGYTF. The CDR3 bases are TGTGCCAGCACCAGGGACAGGGGGCCTTCTGATGGCTACACCTTC.

The chain combines TRBV5-1 with TRBJ1-2; TRBD1 might be the D (5 bases). Germline V gives CDR1 SGHRS, CDR2 YFSETQ. V gave up 0 bases and J gave up 8 bases, with 17 bases separating them. The CDR3 extends over 15 amino acids. The CDR3 sequence is CASSLEAGSGGGYTF. DNA of the CDR3: TGCGCCAGCAGCTTGGAGGCAGGGTCGGGAGGGGGCTACACCTTC.

The chain has TRBV5-1 and TRBJ1-1; TRBD1 is a possible D gene (5 bases). Trimming left V 0 bases short and J 1 base short, with 7 bases between. The CDR3 is 14 residues long. Per germline, CDR1 SGHRS and CDR2 YFSETQ. The CDR3 nucleotides are TGCGCCAGCAGCTTGGACAGGTCGAACACTGAAGCTTTCTTT. This translates into CASSLDRSNTEAFF. The entire variable domain, with the rest obtained from reference TRBV5-1 and TRBJ1-1, is as follows: KAGVTQTPRYLIKTRGQQVTLSCSPISGHRSVSWYQQTPGQGLQFLFEYFSETQRNKGNFPGRFSGRQFSNSRSEMNVSTLELGDSALYLCASSLDRSNTEAFFGQGTRLTVV.

This clone was found once. V gene TRBV7-2 combines with J gene TRBJ1-1; 9 positions match TRBD1. CDR1 is SGHTA and CDR2 is FQGNSA in the germline V gene. V trimming: 5 bases; J trimming: 6 bases; junction bases outside the gene matches: 4. This CDR3 has 13 residues. CDR3 protein: CASSQQGASEAFF. The CDR3 bases are TGTGCCAGCAGCCAACAGGGGGCCTCTGAAGCTTTCTTT.

The chain has TRBV19 and TRBJ2-1; D possibly corresponds to TRBD2 (5 bases). The CDR3 has 18 amino acids. Per germline, CDR1 LNHDA and CDR2 SQIVND (reference sequence). V was pared by 3 bases and J by 1 base, with 19 bases between. CDR3 in DNA: TGTGCCAGTAGTATTCATCCGTCAGCGCGACTATCCTACAATGAGCAGTTCTTC. It codes for CASSIHPSARLSYNEQFF.

The chain is built from TRBV20-1 and TRBJ2-5; D uncertain. Germline V gene data show CDR1 as DFQATT and CDR2 as SNEGSKA (reference sequence). The CDR3 runs to 11 residues. V was trimmed by 6 bases and J by 5 bases, leaving 10 bases between them. The CDR3 loop reads CSALTRETQYF. Written as DNA, the CDR3 is TGCAGTGCCCTCACAAGGGAGACCCAGTACTTC.

J is TRBJ1-4 and V is TRBV19; D perhaps matches TRBD1 (5 bases). The CDR3 is made up of 16 amino acids. Germline V CDR1 and CDR2: LNHDA, SQIVND (reference sequence). V lost 4 bases and J lost 7, with 19 bases in between. CDR3 amino acids: CASSTILQGRGEKLFF. DNA of the CDR3: TGTGCCAGTAGTACCATCCTTCAGGGACGGGGTGAAAAACTGTTTTTT.

This chain links TRBV4-3 with TRBJ1-5, with D uncertain. Between the trimmed V and J ends, which lost 0 bases and 1 base, there was a span of 10 bases. This CDR3 has 16 amino acids. Germline CDR1 and CDR2: LGHNA and YSLEER. CDR3 nucleotides: TGCGCCAGCAGCCAAGATCGGGCTCTCAGCAATCAGCCCCAGCATTTT. This encodes CASSQDRALSNQPQHF.

The chain uses TRBV29-1 and TRBJ1-2; no reliable D call. Germline CDR1 reads SQVTM; CDR2 reads ANQGSEA. Trimming stripped 8 bases from V and 5 bases from J, with 12 bases between. The CDR3 has 11 amino acids. CDR3 in amino acids: CSSMTTYGYTF. CDR3 nucleotide sequence: TGCAGCTCCATGACGACTTATGGCTACACCTTC.

The chain couples TRBV5-1 to TRBJ2-3; TRBD1 aligns across 7 bases. The CDR3 consists of 13 residues. Per the germline V gene, CDR1 is SGHRS and CDR2 is YFSETQ. With 2 bases clipped from V and 11 bases from J, the junction kept 8 bases outside the gene matches. The DNA for the CDR3 is TGCGCCAGCAGCTTAGACAGGGTATGGGAGCAGTATTTT. As protein: CASSLDRVWEQYF.

J is TRBJ2-1 and V is TRBV5-4; TRBD1 or TRBD2 may be the D gene (5 bases each). This CDR3 comprises 15 residues. With 4 bases removed from V and 1 base from J, the gap between germline ends came to 12 bases. Germline lookup yields CDR1 SGHNT and CDR2 YYREEE (reference sequence). The CDR3 reads CASSGTSGSYNEQFF. DNA for the CDR3: TGTGCCAGCAGCGGGACGAGTGGATCCTACAATGAGCAGTTCTTC.

The gene calls are TRBV6-1 and TRBJ2-7; 11 bases align to TRBD2. J was trimmed by 4 bases and V by 2 bases; bases with no gene match: 1. This CDR3 has 14 residues. The V gene's germline CDR1 is MNHNS and CDR2 SASEGT. The chain's CDR3 is CASSETSGGYEQYF. The CDR3 DNA reads as TGTGCCAGCAGTGAAACTAGCGGGGGATACGAGCAGTACTTC.

This clone was seen just once. The rearrangement links TRBV6-5 to TRBJ1-1; TRBD1 might be the D (5 bases). This CDR3 has 14 amino acids. Trimming left V 2 bases short and J 0 bases short, with 7 bases between. CDR1 and CDR2 from the germline V gene are MNHEY and SVGAGI. CDR3 region: CASSYGTMNTEAFF. CDR3 coding DNA: TGTGCCAGCAGTTACGGGACGATGAACACTGAAGCTTTCTTT.

The chain has TRBV6-5 and TRBJ1-1; D not resolved. The CDR3 totals 13 residues. Between the trimmed V and J ends, which lost 3 bases and 0 bases, there was a span of 5 bases. Germline V gene sequence: CDR1 MNHEY, CDR2 SVGAGI. The DNA for the CDR3 is TGTGCCAGCAGTTATGACATGAACACTGAAGCTTTCTTT. Protein sequence: CASSYDMNTEAFF.

In its sample, this clone was seen a few times. V and J are TRBV6-1 and TRBJ1-5; 8 bases match TRBD1. The CDR3 has 13 amino acids. V gave up 4 bases and J gave up 5 bases; unmatched junction bases: 1. Germline-derived CDR1 and CDR2 are MNHNS and SASEGT. The CDR3 nucleotides are TGTGCCAGCAGTGGGACAGGGTATCAGCCCCAGCATTTT. This gives the protein CASSGTGYQPQHF.

This sequence joins TRBV7-3 and TRBJ2-1; D might be TRBD1 (5 bases). V was shortened by 5 bases and J by 3 bases, with 14 bases between the two germline ends. CDR1 SGHTA and CDR2 FQGTGA come from the germline V gene. The CDR3 is 15 amino acids. CDR3 sequence (DNA): TGTGCCAGCAGCCGTGGCCTAGGGGACTACAATGAGCAGTTCTTC. It translates to CASSRGLGDYNEQFF.

This clone was observed a single time. V and J are TRBV4-2 and TRBJ1-5; tentative D call: TRBD1 (5 bases). The V gene lost 1 base and the J gene lost 6 bases, with 13 bases spanning the gap. Germline lookup yields CDR1 LGHNA and CDR2 YNFKEQ. This CDR3 spans 15 amino acids. The CDR3 DNA is TGTGCCAGCAGCCAAGGTTTACAGGTGGTTCAGCCCCAGCATTTT. This encodes CASSQGLQVVQPQHF.

The CDR3 bases are TGTGCCTGGCGCGGGACCCTTGCTGAAAAACTGTTTTTT. It specifies CAWRGTLAEKLFF. The chain recombines TRBV30 with TRBJ1-4; maybe TRBD1 (5 bases). Germline CDR1 GTSNPN, CDR2 SVGIG (reference sequence). The CDR3 has 13 amino acids. Trimming shortened V by 5 bases and J by 7 bases, and 14 bases separated the two germline ends.

J is TRBJ2-2 and V is TRBV5-1; TRBD1 matches at 9 bases. From germline, CDR1 is SGHRS and CDR2 YFSETQ. The V gene end was trimmed by 3 bases and the J gene end by 3 bases; junction bases not matched to a gene: 6. The CDR3 extends over 16 amino acids. Here the CDR3 reads CASSYGTGWYTGELFF. DNA of the CDR3: TGCGCCAGCAGCTATGGGACAGGGTGGTACACCGGGGAGCTGTTTTTT.

V gene TRBV7-6 combines with J gene TRBJ2-3, with D unresolved. V lost 8 bases and J 0 bases, leaving 6 bases between the germline ends. There are 12 residues in the CDR3. Germline V gene data show CDR1 as SGHVS and CDR2 as FNYEAQ. The CDR3 DNA reads as TGTGCCAGCGGAGCTAGCACAGATACGCAGTATTTT. Protein: CASGASTDTQYF.

CDR3 DNA sequence: TGTGCCAGCAGCTTAATGGCGCTGAACACTGAAGCTTTCTTT. Translated, it gives CASSLMALNTEAFF. This chain uses TRBV7-3 with TRBJ1-1; D is uncertain. The CDR3 loop spans 14 amino acids. Germline V gene lookup returns CDR1 SGHTA and CDR2 FQGTGA. V gave up 1 base and J gave up 0 bases, with 6 bases separating them.

V is TRBV11-3 and J is TRBJ1-1, with D perhaps TRBD1 (5 bases). Trimming took 3 bases from V and 8 from J, leaving 13 bases between them. The germline gives CDR1 SGHNT, CDR2 YENEEA. The CDR3 has 13 amino acids. In DNA, the CDR3 is TGTGCCAGCAGCTTCACAACAGGAGGAGAAGCTTTCTTT. Translating gives CASSFTTGGEAFF.

V usage is TRBV2 and J usage is TRBJ2-7; 10 positions agree with TRBD1. This CDR3 spans 16 amino acids. The junction had 8 bases not matched to a gene; V was cut back by 6 bases and J by 0 bases. CDR1 SNHLY and CDR2 FYNNEI come from the germline V gene. The CDR3 is CASRDPGQGSSYEQYF. For the CDR3, the DNA is TGTGCCAGCAGGGATCCGGGACAGGGGAGCTCCTACGAGCAGTACTTC.